This T cell receptor beta chain was recovered during a study of shared clonotypes between healthy human individuals. This clone was counted only a few times. The method was immunoSEQ multiplex PCR; TCRdb's version includes in-frame clones alone and lacks a portion of them. The table records about 360,000 clones, 73% of them present only once. Germline V gene data show CDR1 as SGHVS and CDR2 as FQNEAQ. V was pared by 1 base and J by 2 bases, with 7 bases of the junction left unmatched. CDR3 length equals 16 residues. The chain combines TRBV7-8 with TRBJ2-7; TRBD2 matches at 8 bases. Sample: memory CD4+ T cells sorted from blood. Subset denoted: CD45RA-negative fraction. The origin of this receptor is a man under 40 in good health. CDR3 bases: TGTGCCAGCAGCTTAGGGAAGTCAGCGGGAGCCTACGAGCAGTACTTC. Amino acids: CASSLGKSAGAYEQYF.